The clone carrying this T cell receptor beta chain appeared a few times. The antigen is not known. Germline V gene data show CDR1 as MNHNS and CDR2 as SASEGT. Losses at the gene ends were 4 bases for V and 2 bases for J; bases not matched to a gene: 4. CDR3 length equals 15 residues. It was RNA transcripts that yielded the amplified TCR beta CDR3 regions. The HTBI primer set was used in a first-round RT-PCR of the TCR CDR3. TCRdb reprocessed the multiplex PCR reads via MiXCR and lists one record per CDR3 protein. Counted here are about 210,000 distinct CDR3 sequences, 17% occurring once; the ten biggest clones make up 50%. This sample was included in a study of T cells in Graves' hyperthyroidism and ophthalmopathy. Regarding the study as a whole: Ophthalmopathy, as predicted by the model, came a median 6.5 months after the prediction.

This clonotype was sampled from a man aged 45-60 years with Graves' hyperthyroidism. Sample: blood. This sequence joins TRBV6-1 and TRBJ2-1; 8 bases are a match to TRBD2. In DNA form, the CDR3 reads TGTGCCAGCAGTGCCAAAGCGGGAGCCTACAATGAGCAGTTCTTC. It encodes CASSAKAGAYNEQFF.